This paragraph covers one TCR beta chain sequence. No cognate antigen has been identified for it. Per-base qualities were not stored, and no clone one base away is much larger. Hyperthyroidism patients were aged 18 to 65 years and newly diagnosed, with disease duration of less than 2 months. The study excluded patients with uncontrolled infections, other autoimmune diseases, pregnancy or lactation. Clinical symptoms, serum thyroxine and TRAb, thyroid ultrasound, and orbital computed tomography formed the basis for the diagnoses. Blood from progressor patients was collected at the time of first diagnosis with hyperthyroidism, before any ophthalmopathy symptoms had appeared. PBMCs were separated from over 9 ml of fresh peripheral blood using Ficoll-Paque density gradient centrifugation. Progressor patients were defined as those initially diagnosed with Graves' hyperthyroidism in whom ophthalmopathy developed during follow-up. Total RNA was extracted with Trizol reagent, and quality was checked on an Agilent 2100 Bioanalyzer.

CDR1 is given as GTSNPN and CDR2 as SVGIG, both from the germline V gene (reference sequence). The CDR3 covers 13 residues, taking in both the cysteine and the phenylalanine. CDR3 DNA only is kept here, 39 bases in frame from base 1. V loses 3 bases, J loses 8 bases, and the germline ends lie 16 bases apart. The data derive from a study of T cells in Graves' hyperthyroidism and ophthalmopathy (dated by TCRdb to between 2017 and 2020). Regarding the complete study: Peripheral blood samples were taken at initial diagnosis, before any treatment was given. TCR V-J signatures able to tell the groups apart were searched for in a discovery cohort of some 100 patients, of whom 43 had Graves' ophthalmopathy and about 60 had stable Graves' hyperthyroidism. An independent validation cohort of 18 to 20 hyperthyroidism patients and 17 patients who later progressed to ophthalmopathy tested prospective prediction of ophthalmopathy. The 95 to 100 discovery patients were randomly divided into training and test sets at a 7:3 ratio. Thyroid tissue and blood T-cell repertoires from six Graves' hyperthyroidism patients were also compared in the study. After sampling, hyperthyroidism patients received methimazole starting at 30 mg daily, and ophthalmopathy patients received high-dose intravenous methylprednisolone. According to the paper, TCR Vbeta CDR3 sequencing was carried out on 120 to 150 peripheral blood samples, which came from approximately 43 ophthalmopathy, 80 or so hyperthyroidism and about 17 progressor patients. On the study overall, not on this receptor specifically: Most expanded thyroid clonotypes (frequency above 0.001) were also found in blood, which suggests that blood repertoires may mirror thyroid immune responses. No statistical method was used to fix the sample size in advance, and group allocation was not hidden from the investigators. In validation, progression to ophthalmopathy was predicted by the model with nearly 71% sensitivity and 72.22% specificity, a median of around 6.5 months before onset. In cross-validation, a model built on a 13 V-J signature told ophthalmopathy apart from stable hyperthyroidism with 85% to 90% sensitivity and roughly 82% specificity, and in testing the same model reached 80%/75%.

The TCR beta CDR3 regions were amplified from the RNA transcripts. The TCR CDR3 was subjected to a first round of RT-PCR using the HTBI primer set and the Qiagen OneStep RT-PCR kit. A second multiplex PCR round built the libraries, followed by size selection and purification. The libraries were sequenced on an Illumina HiSeq2000 using paired-end 100 bp reads. Regarding the original processing steps: SOAPnuke was used to process the raw data, throwing out any read that contained adapters or uncalled bases, had a mean Phred below 15, or lacked an exact constant-primer or identifier match. COPE v1.2.5 was used to merge high-quality paired reads, and clonotypes were defined as unique nucleotide sequences. MiTCR v1.1 was used to align clonotypes to the IMGT TRBV, TRBD and TRBJ reference segments. The analysis included only V-J combinations with a frequency above 0.0001, which together covered over 98% of the repertoires. The TCS score was defined as F50 (clonal expansion) divided by E x V (chaos), with BLOSUM62-based TCRdist calculated between CDR3 peptides within each V-J. Welch's t-statistics and random forest reduced just over 500 V-J features to about 13, which were used in a naive Bayes classifier (R e1071). TCRdb trimmed the raw reads at Q25, called clones with MiXCR and kept productive beta chains. CDR3 protein duplicates are merged, each entry listing the most common genes and DNA. The V and J calls were determined by TCRdb, not by the authors. The sample data list roughly 130,000 distinct CDR3 sequences, and 22% of these were observed just once. The top ten clonotypes cover about two thirds of the sample.

The V gene is TRBV30 and the J gene is TRBJ1-2; perhaps TRBD1 is the D gene, with 6 bases matching. The source of this sequence is a woman aged 45-65 years with Graves' hyperthyroidism that later progressed to Graves' ophthalmopathy. Specimen: blood. Here the CDR3 is given as CAWRVGGITGYTF. At the DNA level, the sequence is TGTGCCTGGAGAGTAGGGGGGATAACCGGCTACACCTTC.